Described below is a single T cell receptor beta chain sequence and its context. The data were obtained in a study of blood T cell repertoires in COVID-19. Study at large: Researchers got acute and convalescent COVID-19 samples from the United States, Italy and Spain. The analysed material was cDNA or gDNA that came from T cells, B-cell-depleted T cells, or PBMCs.

Cohort allocation depended upon clinical history that participants reported. Authors' analysis steps: Estimation of nucleated cell counts relied on the amplification of reference gene primers. Only in-frame clones appear in the TCRdb table, and some are missing; sequencing was by immunoSEQ multiplex PCR. The V and J calls and clone size come from that table; D and trimming were worked out from the DNA. The table includes a few hundred thousand clones, more than 75% detected once. Germline CDR1 is WNHNN and CDR2 is SYGVQD (reference sequence). Trimming took 4 bases from V and 7 from J; bases not matched to a gene: 12. CDR3 size: 16 residues.

The source of this sequence is a middle-aged woman who had recovered from COVID-19. Input material: PBMCs or T cells enriched from blood (not recorded which). This chain links TRBV10-1 with TRBJ2-1, with 8 bases matching TRBD1. The chain's CDR3 is CASSGQRQGKGNEQFF. CDR3 DNA: TGCGCCAGCAGTGGGCAAAGACAGGGGAAAGGGAATGAGCAGTTCTTC.